The 21 T cell receptor beta chains given below trace back to one sample, sequenced in a study of sequential checkpoint blockade in melanoma. Clones were read by immunoSEQ multiplex PCR, and TCRdb kept only the in-frame ones, dropping some. The sample consists of nearly 2,500 clones, approximately 20% of them appearing once. The treatment was: randomized to nivolumab then ipilimumab (arm A) or the reverse (arm B). The sample here was tumor tissue (inferred from file names), taken from a patient given nivolumab and ipilimumab in sequence. These receptors all come from a human donor with melanoma.

This clone was seen repeatedly, ten times or more. The V call is TRBV11-3, the J call TRBJ1-2; 7 nucleotides agree with TRBD1. The CDR3 sequence is 15 residues long. The germline V gene has CDR1 SGHNT and CDR2 YENEEA. The J segment lost 8 bases and the V segment lost 3 bases, leaving 12 bases of the junction unmatched. CDR3 residues: CASSFRDSFSWGYTF. CDR3 in DNA: TGTGCCAGCAGCTTCCGGGACAGCTTTTCGTGGGGCTACACCTTC.

This chain joins TRBV28 and TRBJ1-5; TRBD1 might be the D (6 bases). Germline CDR1 MDHEN, CDR2 SYDVKM. CDR3 length: 15 residues. Trimming stripped 4 bases from V and 3 bases from J, with 13 bases between. The CDR3 protein is CASSSAGVNNQPQHF. In DNA, the CDR3 is TGTGCCAGCAGTTCTGCAGGGGTCAACAATCAGCCCCAGCATTTT.

This clone was recorded a few times. The CDR3, as DNA: TGTGCCAGCAGTTACGGGGGGAGGTTAAACACCGGGGAGCTGTTTTTT. Protein product: CASSYGGRLNTGELFF. The rearrangement uses TRBV28 and TRBJ2-2; 7 nucleotides align to TRBD2. Losses at the gene ends were 4 bases for V and 2 bases for J; bases not matched to a gene: 7. Looked up from germline, CDR1 is MDHEN and CDR2 is SYDVKM. This CDR3 has 16 amino acids. The whole variable domain, remainder taken from reference TRBV28 and TRBJ2-2, is DVKVTQSSRYLVKRTGEKVFLECVQDMDHENMFWYRQDPGLGLRLIYFSYDVKMKEKGDIPEGYSVSREKKERFSLILESASTNQTSMYLCASSYGGRLNTGELFFGEGSRLTVL.

To note about this clone: Sequence at one end of the junction differs from germline and may be a read error. The chain has TRBV6-8 and TRBJ2-4; 10 bases align to TRBD1. CDR1 and CDR2 from the germline V gene are MNHGY and SAAAGT. The CDR3 spans 13 residues. CDR3 amino acids: CAISGQGENIQYF. The DNA for the CDR3 is TGTGCCATCAGTGGACAGGGGGAAAACATTCAGTACTTC.

The chain carries TRBV15 and TRBJ2-3, with D perhaps matching TRBD2 (5 bases). Germline values: CDR1 LNHNV, CDR2 YYDKDF (reference sequence). Trimming removed 0 bases at V and 3 bases at J, with 13 bases between. The CDR3 is 16 amino acids. CDR3 loop: CATSRDARRGTDTQYF. CDR3 nucleotides: TGTGCCACCAGCAGAGATGCACGCCGAGGGACAGATACGCAGTATTTT.

Only a few counts were recorded for this clone. This sequence joins TRBV15 and TRBJ1-1; D perhaps matches TRBD1 (5 bases). The CDR3 runs 15 residues. Trimming took 4 bases from V and 0 from J, leaving 12 bases between them. Germline loops: CDR1 LNHNV, CDR2 YYDKDF (reference sequence). The CDR3 loop reads CATSTEDTMNTEAFF. The CDR3, as DNA: TGTGCCACCAGCACCGAGGACACGATGAACACTGAAGCTTTCTTT.

This clone was observed a handful of times. The genes are TRBV30 and TRBJ1-2; D is ambiguous. The ends were cut back, 0 bases at V and 2 bases at J, with 13 bases in the middle. CDR3 length: 15 residues. The V gene's germline CDR1 is GTSNPN and CDR2 SVGIG (reference sequence). The CDR3 is CAWSVGLGRNYGYTF. The CDR3 DNA follows: TGTGCCTGGAGTGTGGGTTTAGGGCGAAACTATGGCTACACCTTC.

This clone has a handful of counts. The chain couples TRBV28 to TRBJ1-2; D not certain. Trimming stripped 7 bases from V and 0 bases from J, with 12 bases between. There are 14 residues in the CDR3. CDR1 MDHEN and CDR2 SYDVKM come from the germline V gene. The CDR3 is CASTMDGANYGYTF. As DNA, the CDR3 is TGTGCCAGCACAATGGACGGAGCTAACTATGGCTACACCTTC.

This clone counts as medium-sized. The CDR3 reads CASSSRDSHSNQPQHF. The CDR3 DNA is TGTGCCAGCAGCTCCCGGGACAGCCATAGCAATCAGCCCCAGCATTTT. The chain links TRBV11-3 to TRBJ1-5, with TRBD1 matching over 7 bases. CDR3 length: 16 amino acids. With 4 bases clipped from V and 0 bases from J, the junction kept 6 bases outside the gene matches. The V gene's germline CDR1 is SGHNT and CDR2 YENEEA.

V and J are TRBV6-8 and TRBJ2-6; D is possibly TRBD1 (6 bases). Germline CDR1 is MNHGY and CDR2 is SAAAGT. Trimming cost V 6 bases and J 1 base, with 13 bases left between them. The CDR3 has 16 residues. DNA of the CDR3: TGTGCCAGCAGCGGGAAAGGGGGTTCTGGGGCCAACGTCCTGACTTTC. It is translated as CASSGKGGSGANVLTF.

The V gene is TRBV14, the J gene TRBJ2-5, with D unresolved. This CDR3 comprises 13 residues. V lost 1 base and J lost 5, with 8 bases in between. The germline gives CDR1 SGHDN, CDR2 FVKESK. CDR3 DNA: TGTGCCAGCAGCCAAGGCCTGGGGGAGACCCAGTACTTC. Amino acids: CASSQGLGETQYF.

The chain is built from TRBV30 and TRBJ1-2; possible D gene TRBD1, 5 bases. Germline loops: CDR1 GTSNPN, CDR2 SVGIG (reference sequence). Trimming took 2 bases from V and 4 from J, leaving 11 bases between them. This CDR3 region has 13 residues. CDR3 coding DNA: TGTGCCTGGAGTTTCACCGGGGCCTATGGCTACACCTTC. Its protein is CAWSFTGAYGYTF.

This clone was picked up a small number of times. The CDR3 is CASSPLDPREGSGELFF. In DNA, the CDR3 is TGTGCCAGCAGCCCCCTAGACCCGCGGGAGGGTAGCGGGGAGCTGTTTTTT. V usage is TRBV11-3 and J usage is TRBJ2-2, with 9 bases fitting TRBD2. V shed 5 bases and J 7 bases; nucleotides not matched to a gene: 14. The germline gives CDR1 SGHNT, CDR2 YENEEA. The CDR3 contains 17 residues.

This clone has a handful of counts. The chain joins TRBV11-3 to TRBJ2-3, with D possibly TRBD1 on 5 matching bases. Germline V CDR1 and CDR2: SGHNT, YENEEA. This CDR3 spans 17 amino acids. V was clipped by 5 bases and J by 2 bases, with 20 bases between them. CDR3 DNA sequence: TGTGCCAGCAGCCGCATCCAGGGTATAGGGGCCACAGATACGCAGTATTTT. Its protein product is CASSRIQGIGATDTQYF.

Many counts were recorded for this clone. The rearrangement links TRBV11-3 to TRBJ2-6; D is uncertain. Trimming cost V 4 bases and J 1 base, with 17 bases left between them. The CDR3 has 18 residues. The germline V gene has CDR1 SGHNT and CDR2 YENEEA. CDR3 coding DNA: TGTGCCAGCAGCTCCCTGACATCCCAGGCGTCTGGGGCCAACGTCCTGACTTTC. Translated, it gives CASSSLTSQASGANVLTF.

Judged by abundance, this clone is medium-sized. The chain carries TRBV11-3 and TRBJ2-1; D may be TRBD1 (6 bases). The V end was cut by 6 bases, the J end by 2 bases, with 14 bases between. The CDR3 runs to 15 residues. Germline V gene data show CDR1 as SGHNT and CDR2 as YENEEA. The CDR3 is CASSAQGYPYNEQFF. The CDR3 nucleotides read TGTGCCAGCAGTGCCCAGGGGTACCCCTACAATGAGCAGTTCTTC.

This clone is classed as medium-sized. The J gene is TRBJ2-3, the V gene TRBV11-3; 13 bases match TRBD2. Germline V CDR1 and CDR2: SGHNT, YENEEA. The trim removed 3 bases at V and 6 bases at J, leaving 6 bases unmatched. This CDR3 comprises 16 residues. The CDR3 coding sequence is TGTGCCAGCAGCTTGGAACTAGCGGGAGGGCGGGATACGCAGTATTTT. Protein: CASSLELAGGRDTQYF.

This clone was seen only a few times. The chain employs TRBV28 and TRBJ2-5; maybe TRBD1 (6 bases). This CDR3 comprises 14 residues. CDR1 is MDHEN and CDR2 is SYDVKM in the germline V gene. Trimming removed 2 bases from V and 6 bases from J, with 13 bases in between. The CDR3 is CASSLRGGSKTQYF. The CDR3 DNA reads as TGTGCCAGCAGTTTAAGAGGGGGTTCGAAGACCCAGTACTTC.

This clone was seen only once. Distinct nucleotide sequences in the sample also encode this CDR3. The chain is built from TRBV12-5 and TRBJ2-1; 12 bases align to TRBD2. Germline V gene sequence: CDR1 LGHNT, CDR2 FRNRAP. This CDR3 region has 17 residues. With V trimmed by 6 bases and J by 5 bases, 11 bases remained unmatched. In DNA form, the CDR3 reads TGTGCTAGTGGCCTCTCGACTAGCGGGAGAATAAACAATGAGCAGTTCTTC. Translated, it gives CASGLSTSGRINNEQFF.

The rearrangement joins TRBV7-1 to TRBJ1-1; 7 bases are a match to TRBD1. TRBV7-1 is given ORF status, its function remaining uncertain. This CDR3 is built from 13 residues. V trimming: 5 bases; J trimming: 8 bases; junction bases outside the gene matches: 8. As DNA, the CDR3 is TGTGCCAGCAGCACTCCGGGACAGAGAGAAGCTTTCTTT. It specifies CASSTPGQREAFF.

In this sample, this clone turned up a few times. The chain combines TRBV6-8 with TRBJ2-1; 11 positions match TRBD2. CDR1 is MNHGY and CDR2 is SAAAGT in the germline V gene. This CDR3 is 15 amino acids long. The trim removed 5 bases at V and 3 bases at J, leaving 3 bases unmatched. The CDR3 DNA reads TGTGCCAGCAGTGACGGGACTAGCGGCTACAATGAGCAGTTCTTC. This gives the protein CASSDGTSGYNEQFF.